One and the same sample provided the 21 T cell receptor beta chains below, sequenced in a study of beta chain features in type 1 diabetes. Expressed TCRB transcripts were sequenced because the isolated RNA had all been reverse transcribed beforehand. Here immunoSEQ multiplex PCR was the method, and the copy in TCRdb shows in-frame clones only, minus some. This table holds some 44,000 clones, just over 50% found once. Input material: Tregs from blood. The source is a woman aged 18 to 35 in good health.

This clone was observed once. The chain recombines TRBV7-3 with TRBJ2-1, with 8 bases identical to TRBD2. V lost 2 bases and J lost 10; bases outside the gene matches: 19. The CDR3 totals 18 residues. From germline, CDR1 is SGHTA and CDR2 FQGTGA. The CDR3 bases are TGTGCCAGCAGCTTACAAGGGGCGCATCAAGCGGGGGTTCCGGAGCAGTTCTTC. This codes for CASSLQGAHQAGVPEQFF.

The chain combines TRBV7-6 with TRBJ2-7, with D perhaps matching TRBD2 (6 bases). Between the trimmed V and J ends, which lost 3 bases and 5 bases, there was a span of 14 bases. The CDR3 is 14 amino acids. Germline V gene data show CDR1 as SGHVS and CDR2 as FNYEAQ. CDR3 sequence reads: CASSLGLQAHEQYF. CDR3 coding DNA: TGTGCCAGCAGCTTGGGACTCCAAGCCCACGAGCAGTACTTC.

V usage is TRBV9 and J usage is TRBJ2-7; the match to TRBD2 covers 7 bases. With V trimmed by 4 bases and J by 0 bases, 7 bases remained unmatched. Germline V gene data show CDR1 as SGDLS and CDR2 as YYNGEE. The CDR3 has 15 residues. The CDR3 reads CASSPQAGSSYEQYF. The CDR3 DNA is TGTGCCAGCAGCCCTCAAGCGGGGTCCTCCTACGAGCAGTACTTC.

The rearrangement joins TRBV4-1 to TRBJ2-5; 14 nucleotides align to TRBD2. Germline V gene sequence: CDR1 MGHRA, CDR2 YSYEKL. The CDR3 loop spans 16 amino acids. Trimming removed 3 bases from V and 4 bases from J; junction bases left unmatched: 4. CDR3 sequence (DNA): TGCGCCAGCAGCCAGGGACTAGCGGGAGAAGGAGAGACCCAGTACTTC. Protein sequence: CASSQGLAGEGETQYF.

This chain links TRBV5-1 with TRBJ2-5, with D tentatively TRBD1 (5 bases). Germline assignment: CDR1 SGHRS and CDR2 YFSETQ. V was cut by 4 bases and J by 2 bases, with 15 bases left in between. This CDR3 is built from 15 residues. Written as DNA, the CDR3 is TGCGCCAGCAGCCCCCAAACAGGACCACAAGAGACCCAGTACTTC. It encodes CASSPQTGPQETQYF.

The V and J genes are TRBV6-6 and TRBJ2-5; D gene ambiguous. V gave up 0 bases and J gave up 6 bases, with 8 bases separating them. The CDR3 covers 13 residues. CDR1 is MNHNY and CDR2 is SVGAGI in the germline V gene (reference sequence). CDR3 bases: TGTGCCAGCAGTTACTCGCACTATCAGACCCAGTACTTC. Its translation is CASSYSHYQTQYF.

This clone has just a few counts. The chain links TRBV7-8 to TRBJ1-1, with no clear D. Germline-derived CDR1 and CDR2 are SGHVS and FQNEAQ. Trimming pared 1 base from V and 1 base from J, leaving 13 bases between. The CDR3 consists of 16 residues. The DNA of the CDR3 is TGTGCCAGCAGCTTAGGAGCGGGCGCGGGGAACACTGAAGCTTTCTTT. Protein sequence: CASSLGAGAGNTEAFF.

The chain carries TRBV7-2 and TRBJ2-5, with 10 bases lining up with TRBD2. CDR3 length equals 15 residues. V trimming: 3 bases; J trimming: 5 bases; junction bases outside the gene matches: 6. Germline V gene data show CDR1 as SGHTA and CDR2 as FQGNSA. The DNA of the CDR3 is TGTGCCAGCAGCTTGACCCTTAGCGGGGGGGAGACCCAGTACTTC. This gives the protein CASSLTLSGGETQYF.

The V gene is TRBV5-1, the J gene TRBJ2-2; 7 bases fit TRBD1. With V trimmed by 0 bases and J by 5 bases, 7 bases remained unmatched. The germline V gene encodes CDR1 SGHRS and CDR2 YFSETQ. The CDR3 is made up of 16 amino acids. The CDR3 region is CASSLEITGVTGELFF. In nucleotides, the CDR3 is TGCGCCAGCAGCTTGGAAATAACAGGGGTAACCGGGGAGCTGTTTTTT.

The chain is built from TRBV29-1 and TRBJ1-3; 12 nucleotides align to TRBD1. This CDR3 region has 13 residues. The V gene's germline CDR1 is SQVTM and CDR2 ANQGSEA. V shed 7 bases, J shed 4 bases, and the junction held 2 bases outside the gene matches. The CDR3 coding sequence is TGCAGCGGGGGACAGGGGGCCGGAAACACCATATATTTT. Amino acids: CSGGQGAGNTIYF.

The V and J genes are TRBV7-2 and TRBJ2-7; 7 positions agree with TRBD2. CDR3 length: 17 residues. CDR1 is SGHTA, CDR2 FQGNSA, per germline. The V gene end was trimmed by 5 bases and the J gene end by 5 bases; junction bases not matched to a gene: 18. The CDR3 sequence: CASSIQSGPTSANEQYF. The CDR3 region has the DNA TGTGCCAGCAGCATACAGTCAGGGCCCACTAGCGCAAACGAGCAGTACTTC.

The J gene is TRBJ2-1, the V gene TRBV7-2; TRBD2 might be the D (7 bases). V dropped 3 bases and J dropped 7 bases, with 13 bases sitting between them. The CDR3 is 14 residues long. The germline CDR1 and CDR2 sequences are SGHTA and FQGNSA. This CDR3 reads CASSFSGGRNEQFF. The DNA of the CDR3 is TGTGCCAGCAGCTTTTCCGGGGGGCGTAATGAGCAGTTCTTC.

The V and J genes are TRBV28 and TRBJ2-7; possible D gene TRBD1, 7 bases. V gave up 3 bases and J gave up 6 bases, with 15 bases separating them. This CDR3 comprises 14 residues. Germline V gene lookup returns CDR1 MDHEN and CDR2 SYDVKM. CDR3 loop: CASSLGGQNSEQYF. The CDR3 nucleotides are TGTGCCAGCAGTTTGGGGGGACAGAATTCCGAGCAGTACTTC.

The gene calls are TRBV29-1 and TRBJ1-1; a weak D match, TRBD1 (6 bases). Germline lookup yields CDR1 SQVTM and CDR2 ANQGSEA. The V end was cut by 6 bases, the J end by 0 bases, with 8 bases between. The CDR3 contains 12 residues. The CDR3 loop reads CSVGHLNTEAFF. The CDR3 nucleotides read TGCAGCGTGGGACACCTGAACACTGAAGCTTTCTTT. The variable domain in full, completed from reference TRBV29-1 and TRBJ1-1, reads SAVISQKPSRDICQRGTSLTIQCQVDSQVTMMFWYRQQPGQSLTLIATANQGSEATYESGFVIDKFPISRPNLTFSTLTVSNMSPEDSSIYLCSVGHLNTEAFFGQGTRLTVV.

The chain employs TRBV7-3 and TRBJ2-3; 9 nucleotides match TRBD2. The CDR3 runs 16 residues. V gave up 4 bases and J gave up 6 bases; unmatched junction bases: 11. From germline, CDR1 is SGHTA and CDR2 FQGTGA. CDR3: CASSYQAGGSGDTQYF. In nucleotides, the CDR3 is TGTGCCAGCAGCTACCAAGCGGGAGGAAGTGGGGATACGCAGTATTTT.

V and J are TRBV7-2 and TRBJ2-3; tentative D call: TRBD2 (6 bases). The CDR3 is made up of 13 amino acids. Germline CDR1 and CDR2: SGHTA and FQGNSA. The V gene lost 8 bases and the J gene lost 5 bases, with 14 bases spanning the gap. DNA for the CDR3: TGTGCCAGCGGGGCGTGGAGGGAAGATACGCAGTATTTT. Translation: CASGAWREDTQYF.

The V call is TRBV28, the J call TRBJ2-1; the match to TRBD1 covers 7 bases. This CDR3 contains 14 residues. The germline CDR1 and CDR2 sequences are MDHEN and SYDVKM. Trimming removed 5 bases from V and 3 bases from J; junction bases left unmatched: 4. The CDR3 region is CASSPWDSYNEQFF. For the CDR3, the DNA is TGTGCCAGCAGTCCATGGGACAGCTACAATGAGCAGTTCTTC. Based on the CDR3 plus reference TRBV28 and TRBJ2-1, the full variable domain is DVKVTQSSRYLVKRTGEKVFLECVQDMDHENMFWYRQDPGLGLRLIYFSYDVKMKEKGDIPEGYSVSREKKERFSLILESASTNQTSMYLCASSPWDSYNEQFFGPGTRLTVL.

This clone was picked up a small number of times. The V call is TRBV7-9, the J call TRBJ2-7, with a possible D match to TRBD1 (5 bases). The V gene lost 6 bases and the J gene lost 10 bases, with 19 bases spanning the gap. Germline values: CDR1 SEHNR, CDR2 FQNEAQ (reference sequence). The CDR3 totals 13 residues. In DNA, the CDR3 is TGTGCCAGCAGGCCCGTTACTGGGCAGGGACAGTACTTC. It translates to CASRPVTGQGQYF.

The gene calls are TRBV5-1 and TRBJ2-5; 8 bases match TRBD1. V shed 1 base, J shed 5 bases, and the junction held 7 bases outside the gene matches. The CDR3 consists of 15 residues. Germline loops: CDR1 SGHRS, CDR2 YFSETQ. In nucleotides, the CDR3 is TGCGCCAGCAGCTTGCGGACAGGGTCCGGCGAGACCCAGTACTTC. As protein: CASSLRTGSGETQYF.

V is TRBV28 and J is TRBJ1-4; 7 bases map to TRBD1. J was trimmed by 3 bases and V by 6 bases; bases with no gene match: 4. This CDR3 spans 14 amino acids. Germline-derived CDR1 and CDR2 are MDHEN and SYDVKM. CDR3 loop: CASSLGQPNEKLFF. CDR3 in DNA: TGTGCCAGCAGCTTGGGACAGCCTAATGAAAAACTGTTTTTT.

This sequence joins TRBV5-1 and TRBJ1-1, with a possible D match to TRBD1 (5 bases). Germline lookup yields CDR1 SGHRS and CDR2 YFSETQ. V was pared by 0 bases and J by 5 bases, with 14 bases between. This CDR3 has 15 amino acids. The CDR3 here is CASSLADRQGTEAFF. Written as DNA, the CDR3 is TGCGCCAGCAGCTTGGCTGACCGCCAGGGTACTGAAGCTTTCTTT.